This record concerns one TCR beta chain sequence. The junction departs from the called germline gene at one end, perhaps through a read error. The data derive from a study of blood T cell repertoires in COVID-19. Generated by immunoSEQ multiplex PCR, the TCRdb table keeps only in-frame clones and is missing some. The sample shows about 330,000 clones, roughly 87% of them seen only once. Germline V lookup: CDR1 SGHDT, CDR2 YYEEEE. The length of the CDR3 is 12 residues. The sequencing sample was made of PBMCs or T cells enriched from blood (not recorded which). V is TRBV5-6 and J is TRBJ1-1; 8 bases match TRBD1. This clonotype was obtained from a woman younger than 45 who had recovered from COVID-19. The CDR3 is CATRTGNTEAFF. The CDR3 DNA reads as TGTGCCACCCGGACAGGGAACACTGAAGCCTTCTTT. Full variable domain (remainder filled in from reference TRBV5-6 and TRBJ1-1): DAGVTQSPTHLIKTRGQQVTLRCSPKSGHDTVSWYQQALGQGPQFIFQYYEEEERQRGNFPDRFSGHQFPNYSSELNVNALLLGDSALYLCATRTGNTEAFFGQGTRLTVV.